The next 14 T cell receptor beta chains were all read from a single sample in a study of technical replicates of blood from a handful of donors. TCRdb's table, derived via immunoSEQ multiplex PCR, lists solely in-frame clones and lacks some. The sample has approximately 65,000 clones; around 86% are singletons. The sample was PBMCs. Every receptor here comes from a human donor in good health. Some clones in this sample may be carry-over from other donors' samples.

The chain joins TRBV6-1 to TRBJ2-3, with D perhaps matching TRBD1 (6 bases). CDR3 length: 14 amino acids. The germline V gene has CDR1 MNHNS and CDR2 SASEGT. V gave up 5 bases and J gave up 0 bases, with 9 bases separating them. CDR3 protein: CASSKQGSTDTQYF. CDR3 nucleotide sequence: TGTGCCAGCAGTAAACAGGGCAGCACAGATACGCAGTATTTT.

The chain employs TRBV7-8 and TRBJ2-7; D unclear. The V and J ends lost 4 bases and 5 bases respectively, with 12 bases between them. The CDR3 is made up of 13 amino acids. Germline CDR1 and CDR2: SGHVS and FQNEAQ. The CDR3: CASSSLDWNEQYF. In DNA form, the CDR3 reads TGTGCCAGCAGCTCGCTAGACTGGAACGAGCAGTACTTC.

The V gene is TRBV4-3, the J gene TRBJ2-7; no definite D call. V was cut by 3 bases and J by 2 bases, with 11 bases left in between. Per the germline V gene, CDR1 is LGHNA and CDR2 is YSLEER. The CDR3 is 14 amino acids. The CDR3 nucleotides read TGCGCCAGCAGCCAGGGTACTAAAACCTACGAGCAGTACTTC. Translation gives CASSQGTKTYEQYF.

The chain combines TRBV29-1 with TRBJ2-7; D might be TRBD2 (6 bases). CDR3 length: 14 residues. The germline V gene encodes CDR1 SQVTM and CDR2 ANQGSEA. The V gene lost 2 bases and the J gene lost 1 base, with 12 bases spanning the gap. CDR3 sequence reads: CSVETGSGSYEQYF. Written as DNA, the CDR3 is TGCAGCGTTGAAACCGGGAGTGGGTCCTACGAGCAGTACTTC.

The J gene is TRBJ2-2, the V gene TRBV7-2; D is unclear. Germline assignment: CDR1 SGHTA and CDR2 FQGNSA. The CDR3 has 14 residues. V lost 2 bases, J lost 1 base, and 5 bases lay in between. The CDR3 DNA follows: TGTGCCAGCAGCTTAACTCGGAACACCGGGGAGCTGTTTTTT. Translated, it gives CASSLTRNTGELFF.

The chain couples TRBV7-2 to TRBJ2-2; 7 bases align to TRBD2. Germline V lookup: CDR1 SGHTA, CDR2 FQGNSA. With V trimmed by 5 bases and J by 9 bases, 12 bases remained unmatched. The CDR3 covers 15 residues. The CDR3 DNA reads as TGTGCCAGCAGCCCAGCGGCTAGCGGTCGCAGGGAGCTGTTTTTT. Amino acids: CASSPAASGRRELFF.

The chain is built from TRBV5-1 and TRBJ2-5; 8 nucleotides match TRBD1. Germline V gene data show CDR1 as SGHRS and CDR2 as YFSETQ. J lost 4 bases, V lost 0 bases, and 5 bases had no gene match. This CDR3 spans 15 amino acids. The CDR3 region is CASSLGTGNLETQYF. In DNA form, the CDR3 reads TGCGCCAGCAGCTTGGGGACAGGGAACTTAGAGACCCAGTACTTC.

V usage is TRBV7-9 and J usage is TRBJ2-7; a weak D match, TRBD2 (6 bases). This CDR3 spans 12 amino acids. Trimming took 5 bases from V and 6 from J, leaving 11 bases between them. Germline V gene lookup returns CDR1 SEHNR and CDR2 FQNEAQ (reference sequence). CDR3 residues: CASSTSSVEQYF. CDR3 DNA: TGTGCCAGCAGCACCTCTAGCGTCGAGCAGTACTTC.

The gene calls are TRBV5-1 and TRBJ2-7; 8 bases are a match to TRBD1. V was pared by 0 bases and J by 4 bases, with 12 bases of the junction left unmatched. Looked up from germline, CDR1 is SGHRS and CDR2 is YFSETQ. The CDR3 loop spans 17 amino acids. The CDR3 reads CASSLVGGQGKRYEQYF. The CDR3 DNA reads TGCGCCAGCAGCTTGGTGGGCGGACAGGGTAAACGGTACGAGCAGTACTTC.

The V gene is TRBV6-6, the J gene TRBJ2-5, with D possibly matching TRBD2 (5 bases). The V gene lost 2 bases and the J gene lost 0 bases, with 10 bases spanning the gap. The CDR3 extends over 15 amino acids. Germline CDR1 and CDR2: MNHNY and SVGAGI (reference sequence). CDR3 region: CASSYVRRYQETQYF. The CDR3 region has the DNA TGTGCCAGCAGTTACGTCAGGAGGTACCAAGAGACCCAGTACTTC.

The chain couples TRBV4-1 to TRBJ1-1, with 7 bases fitting TRBD1. Trimming cost V 6 bases and J 1 base; bases outside gene matches: 5. From germline, CDR1 is MGHRA and CDR2 YSYEKL. CDR3 size: 14 residues. For the CDR3, the DNA is TGCGCCAGCAGTCACGGACAGGCGAACACTGAAGCTTTCTTT. Amino acids: CASSHGQANTEAFF.

The CDR3 spells CSATRWTEAFF. CDR3 nucleotide sequence: TGCAGTGCCACGCGGTGGACTGAAGCTTTCTTT. The chain uses TRBV20-1 and TRBJ1-1; unclear D gene. The CDR3 has 11 amino acids. CDR1 DFQATT and CDR2 SNEGSKA come from the germline V gene (reference sequence). V lost 6 bases, J lost 5 bases, and 10 bases lay in between.

The chain is built from TRBV6-4 and TRBJ1-2; D gene ambiguous. The V end was cut by 0 bases, the J end by 2 bases, with 10 bases between. Germline V lookup: CDR1 MRHNA, CDR2 SNTAGT. The CDR3 is 15 amino acids. The CDR3 spells CASSDSPDLNYGYTF. The CDR3 region has the DNA TGTGCCAGCAGTGACTCGCCAGACTTGAACTATGGCTACACCTTC.

The rearrangement uses TRBV6-1 and TRBJ1-2, with TRBD1 as a possible D gene (6 bases). This CDR3 contains 14 residues. Germline lookup yields CDR1 MNHNS and CDR2 SASEGT. V was shortened by 6 bases and J by 4 bases, with 15 bases between the two germline ends. The CDR3 region has the DNA TGTGCCAGCAGAATAACTGGACAGATCTATGGCTACACCTTC. It is translated as CASRITGQIYGYTF.